This passage covers 10 T cell receptor beta chains from one sample sequenced in a study of neurological immune-mediated disorders (dated by TCRdb to about 2019). The library was obtained by 5' RACE. For sequencing, an Illumina HiSeq 2500 was employed. TCRdb trimmed public reads at Q25 via fastp, called clones via MiXCR and kept in-frame beta chains. All rows with the same CDR3 protein become a single entry with the most common DNA and genes. A total of 20,000 to 25,000 distinct CDR3 sequences appear in this sample, 17% of them only once. The ten largest account for around 7% of the sample. The source material was CD8+ T cells from blood. The receptors were sampled from a woman under 30 with multiple sclerosis.

This clonotype has ten or more counts. The chain combines TRBV29-1 with TRBJ1-2; 9 nucleotides match TRBD1. The CDR3 contains 13 residues. The germline V gene encodes CDR1 SQVTM and CDR2 ANQGSEA. With V trimmed by 5 bases and J by 2 bases, 3 bases remained unmatched. The CDR3 loop is CSVTGGSNYGYTF. CDR3 bases: TGCAGCGTTACAGGGGGCTCGAACTATGGCTACACCTTC.

This clonotype was counted only a few times. The J gene is TRBJ1-1, the V gene TRBV7-6, with D unclear. The CDR3 spans 15 residues. The germline V and J ends were trimmed by 1 base and 10 bases, with 19 bases remaining between them. CDR1 and CDR2 from the germline V gene are SGHVS and FNYEAQ. The CDR3 sequence is CASSLGLQGTLGAFF. The CDR3 region has the DNA TGTGCCAGCAGCTTAGGACTACAAGGCACCCTTGGAGCTTTCTTT.

This clonotype was detected many times. A read error may produce the germline difference seen at one junction end. V is TRBV7-8 and J is TRBJ2-1; 11 nucleotides align to TRBD1. Germline V gene data show CDR1 as SGHVS and CDR2 as FQNEAQ. This CDR3 contains 15 residues. The CDR3 DNA follows: TGTGCCAGCACCTTATCTGGGACAGGGGGTAATGAGCAGTTCTTC. Protein sequence: CASTLSGTGGNEQFF.

This clonotype was counted many times. This chain uses TRBV5-1 with TRBJ2-3; TRBD2 aligns across 8 bases. The ends lost 4 bases at V and 2 bases at J; junction bases unmatched: 9. The CDR3 loop spans 16 amino acids. The germline gives CDR1 SGHRS, CDR2 YFSETQ. CDR3 sequence reads: CASSTGRGGLTDTQYF. The CDR3 DNA reads TGCGCCAGCAGCACGGGTCGGGGGGGCCTCACAGATACGCAGTATTTT.

This clonotype was counted at least ten times. This sequence joins TRBV12-3 or TRBV12-4 and TRBJ2-3, with 7 bases fitting TRBD2. The CDR3 is 16 amino acids. The trim removed 7 bases at V and 6 bases at J, leaving 16 bases unmatched. As DNA, the CDR3 is TGTGCCAGCAACCCCCCATGGGAGGGAAGGAGTGATACGCAGTATTTT. Translation: CASNPPWEGRSDTQYF.

There are many counts of this clonotype. The chain recombines TRBV20-1 with TRBJ2-5, with 14 positions matching TRBD2. This CDR3 region has 16 residues. V gave up 0 bases and J gave up 3 bases; unmatched junction bases: 3. CDR1 DFQATT and CDR2 SNEGSKA come from the germline V gene (reference sequence). The CDR3, as DNA: TGCAGTGCTAGAGAACCGGGACTAGCGGGAGAAGAGACCCAGTACTTC. The encoded protein is CSAREPGLAGEETQYF.

This clonotype was seen ten or more times. CDR3 residues: CASSLVQGEKLFF. DNA of the CDR3: TGCGCCAGCAGCTTGGTTCAGGGAGAAAAACTGTTTTTT. The chain is built from TRBV5-1 and TRBJ1-4, with D perhaps TRBD1 (5 bases). The V gene lost 0 bases and the J gene lost 8 bases, with 8 bases spanning the gap. Germline V lookup: CDR1 SGHRS, CDR2 YFSETQ. The CDR3 length is 13 residues.

This clonotype was observed at least ten times. This chain uses TRBV7-2 with TRBJ1-1; no definite D call. The V end was cut by 6 bases, the J end by 0 bases, with 5 bases between. This CDR3 has 12 amino acids. The V gene's germline CDR1 is SGHTA and CDR2 FQGNSA. The CDR3: CASRIMNTEAFF. The CDR3 bases are TGTGCCAGCAGAATAATGAACACTGAAGCTTTCTTT.

By proportion, this clonotype is medium-sized (0.01 to 0.1%). The chain couples TRBV15 to TRBJ2-7; D might be TRBD1 (5 bases). The germline CDR1 and CDR2 sequences are LNHNV and YYDKDF (reference sequence). CDR3 length: 13 residues. V lost 3 bases and J 0 bases, leaving 6 bases between the germline ends. The CDR3 sequence is CATSRDNSYEQYF. The CDR3 nucleotides read TGTGCCACCAGCAGGGACAACTCCTACGAGCAGTACTTC.

This clonotype was seen many times. The chain combines TRBV29-1 with TRBJ1-1, with 8 positions matching TRBD1. Unmatched junction bases numbered 8, after V lost 6 bases and J lost 11 bases. The CDR3 extends over 11 amino acids. CDR1 and CDR2 (germline): SQVTM, ANQGSEA. CDR3 sequence reads: CSVRDRSSAFF. The CDR3 bases are TGCAGCGTCCGGGACAGGTCTTCGGCTTTCTTT.